This T cell receptor (beta chain) was recorded in a study of glioma-infiltrating T cells. The iRepertoire nested amplicon-rescue multiplex PCR amplified TCR alpha and beta CDR3s from RNA. TCRdb re-called the multiplex PCR reads with MiXCR, one entry per CDR3 protein. The repertoire holds around 190,000 distinct CDR3 sequences, with 25% to 35% as singletons. General study findings and limits: Only very few CDR3 sequences appeared in both tissue and blood. Gliomas, especially low-grade, showed above-expected tissue-blood divergence; non-neoplastic patients showed below.

The germline V gene encodes CDR1 SGHVS and CDR2 FNYEAQ. Trimming pared 5 bases from V and 6 bases from J, leaving 10 bases between. The CDR3 is made up of 13 amino acids. This clonotype was counted ten times or more. Its specificity is unknown. The TCR was taken from a human donor with low-grade glioma or glioblastoma, undergoing nonglioma brain surgery, or in good health (not recorded which). The chain is built from TRBV7-6 and TRBJ2-2; D unclear. Sequencing was carried out using glioma tissue, nonneoplastic brain tissue, or PBMCs (not recorded which). CDR3 in DNA: TGTGCCAGCAGCCCTGTGATCGCCGGGGAGCTGTTTTTT. This encodes CASSPVIAGELFF.